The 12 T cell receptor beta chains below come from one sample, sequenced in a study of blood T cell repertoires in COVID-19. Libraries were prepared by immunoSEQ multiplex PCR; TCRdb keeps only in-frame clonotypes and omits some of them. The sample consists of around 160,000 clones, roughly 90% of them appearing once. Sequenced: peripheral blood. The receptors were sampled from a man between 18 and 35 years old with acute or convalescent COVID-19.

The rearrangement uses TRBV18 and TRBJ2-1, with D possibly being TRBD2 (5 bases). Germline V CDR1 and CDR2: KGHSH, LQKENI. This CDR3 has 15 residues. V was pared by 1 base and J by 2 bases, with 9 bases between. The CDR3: CASSPQDGTYNEQFF. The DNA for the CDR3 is TGTGCCAGCTCACCACAGGACGGGACCTACAATGAGCAGTTCTTC.

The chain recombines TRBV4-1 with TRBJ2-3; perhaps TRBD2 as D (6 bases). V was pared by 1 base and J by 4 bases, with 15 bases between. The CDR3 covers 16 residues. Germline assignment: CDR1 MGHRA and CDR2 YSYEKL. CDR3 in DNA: TGCGCCAGCAGCCAAGTCGTCCGGGGAGGTCCAGATACGCAGTATTTT. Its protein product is CASSQVVRGGPDTQYF.

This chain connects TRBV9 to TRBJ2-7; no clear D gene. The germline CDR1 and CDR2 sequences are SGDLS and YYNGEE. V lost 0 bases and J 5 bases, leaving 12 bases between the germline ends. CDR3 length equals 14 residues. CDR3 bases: TGTGCCAGCAGCGTAGACGTAGATTTCCACGAGCAGTACTTC. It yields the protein CASSVDVDFHEQYF.

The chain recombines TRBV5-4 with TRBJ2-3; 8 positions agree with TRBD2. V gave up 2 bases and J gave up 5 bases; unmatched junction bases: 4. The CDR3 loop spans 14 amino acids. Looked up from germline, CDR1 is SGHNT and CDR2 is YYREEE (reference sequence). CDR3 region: CASSLRTSGDTQYF. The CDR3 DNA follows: TGTGCCAGCAGCTTAAGAACTAGCGGAGATACGCAGTATTTT.

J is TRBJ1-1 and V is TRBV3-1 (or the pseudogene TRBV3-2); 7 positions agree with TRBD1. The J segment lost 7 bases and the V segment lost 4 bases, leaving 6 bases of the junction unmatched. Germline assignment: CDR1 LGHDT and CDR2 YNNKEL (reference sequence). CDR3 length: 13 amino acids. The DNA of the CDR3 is TGTGCCAGCAGCCCCAGGGGGAAACTTGAAGCTTTCTTT. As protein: CASSPRGKLEAFF.

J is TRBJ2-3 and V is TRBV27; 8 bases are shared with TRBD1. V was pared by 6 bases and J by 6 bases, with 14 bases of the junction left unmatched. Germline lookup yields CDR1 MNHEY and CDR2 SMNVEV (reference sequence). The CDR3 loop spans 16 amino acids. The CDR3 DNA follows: TGTGCCAGCAGCAGCCGGGACGTCAGGGGGCCCGATACGCAGTATTTT. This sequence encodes CASSSRDVRGPDTQYF.

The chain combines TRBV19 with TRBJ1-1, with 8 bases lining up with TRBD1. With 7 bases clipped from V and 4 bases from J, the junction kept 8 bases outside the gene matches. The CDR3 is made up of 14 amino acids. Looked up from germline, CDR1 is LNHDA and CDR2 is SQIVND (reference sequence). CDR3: CASMETGDGTEAFF. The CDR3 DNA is TGTGCCAGTATGGAGACAGGGGATGGCACTGAAGCTTTCTTT. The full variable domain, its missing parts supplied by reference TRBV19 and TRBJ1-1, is DGGITQSPKYLFRKEGQNVTLSCEQNLNHDAMYWYRQDPGQGLRLIYYSQIVNDFQKGDIAEGYSVSREKKESFPLTVTSAQKNPTAFYLCASMETGDGTEAFFGQGTRLTVV.

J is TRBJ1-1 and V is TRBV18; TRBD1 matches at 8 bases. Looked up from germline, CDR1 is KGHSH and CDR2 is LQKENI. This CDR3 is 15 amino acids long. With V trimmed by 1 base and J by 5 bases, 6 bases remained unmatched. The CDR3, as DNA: TGTGCCAGCTCACCACAGACAGGGGTTGGTACTGAAGCTTTCTTT. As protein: CASSPQTGVGTEAFF.

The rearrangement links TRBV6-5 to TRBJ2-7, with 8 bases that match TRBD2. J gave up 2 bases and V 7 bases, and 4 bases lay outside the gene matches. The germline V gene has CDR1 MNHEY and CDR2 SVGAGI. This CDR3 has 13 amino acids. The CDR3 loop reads CASNIAGPYEQYF. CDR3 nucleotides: TGTGCCAGCAATATAGCGGGGCCCTACGAGCAGTACTTC.

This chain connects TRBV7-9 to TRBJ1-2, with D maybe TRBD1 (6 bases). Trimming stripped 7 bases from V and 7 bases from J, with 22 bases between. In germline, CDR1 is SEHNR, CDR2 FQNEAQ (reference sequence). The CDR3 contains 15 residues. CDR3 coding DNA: TGTGCCAGCACCCCCCTGGGGGCGCTTCAGTCTGGCTACACCTTC. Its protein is CASTPLGALQSGYTF.

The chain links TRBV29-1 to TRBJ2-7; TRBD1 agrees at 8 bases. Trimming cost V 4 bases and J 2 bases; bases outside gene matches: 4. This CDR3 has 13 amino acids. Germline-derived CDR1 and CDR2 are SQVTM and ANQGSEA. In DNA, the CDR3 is TGCAGCGTTGGTCGGACAGGGCCCTACGAGCAGTACTTC. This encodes CSVGRTGPYEQYF.

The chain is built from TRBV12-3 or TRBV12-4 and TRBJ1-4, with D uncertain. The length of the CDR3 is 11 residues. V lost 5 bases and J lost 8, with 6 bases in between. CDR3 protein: CASSATEKLFF. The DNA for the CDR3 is TGTGCCAGCAGTGCAACAGAAAAACTGTTTTTT.